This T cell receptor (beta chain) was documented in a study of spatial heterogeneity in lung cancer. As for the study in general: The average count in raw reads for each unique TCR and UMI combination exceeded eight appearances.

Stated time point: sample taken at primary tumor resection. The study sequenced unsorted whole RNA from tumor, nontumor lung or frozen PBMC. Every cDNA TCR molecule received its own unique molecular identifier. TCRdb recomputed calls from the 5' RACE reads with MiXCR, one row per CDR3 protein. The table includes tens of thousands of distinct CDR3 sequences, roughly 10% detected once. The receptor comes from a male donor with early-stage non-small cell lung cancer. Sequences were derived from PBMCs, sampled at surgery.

DNA for the CDR3: TGCGCCAGCAGCCAAGACTCGGGAGCTACGCAGTATTTT. It codes for CASSQDSGATQYF. The genes are TRBV4-1 and TRBJ2-3, with a possible D match to TRBD2 (6 bases). The germline V gene encodes CDR1 MGHRA and CDR2 YSYEKL. Between the trimmed V and J ends, which lost 0 bases and 8 bases, there was a span of 9 bases. The CDR3 is made up of 13 amino acids.